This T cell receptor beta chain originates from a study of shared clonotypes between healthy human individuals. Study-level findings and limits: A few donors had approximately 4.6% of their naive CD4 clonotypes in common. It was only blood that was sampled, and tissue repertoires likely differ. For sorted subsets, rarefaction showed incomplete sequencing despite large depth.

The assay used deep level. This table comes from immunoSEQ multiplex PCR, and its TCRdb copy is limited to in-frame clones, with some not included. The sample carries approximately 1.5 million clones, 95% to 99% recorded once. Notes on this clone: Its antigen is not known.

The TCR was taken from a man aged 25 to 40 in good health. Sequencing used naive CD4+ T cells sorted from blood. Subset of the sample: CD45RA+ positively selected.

The CDR3 DNA sequence: TGTGCCACCAGCAGACCGTCTAGCAGAAGCACAGATACGCAGTATTTT. It encodes CATSRPSSRSTDTQYF. V and J are TRBV15 and TRBJ2-3; tentatively, D is TRBD2 (5 bases). In germline, CDR1 is LNHNV, CDR2 YYDKDF (reference sequence). The CDR3 extends over 16 amino acids. V was pared by 2 bases and J by 0 bases, with 12 bases between. The whole variable domain, filled in from reference TRBV15 and TRBJ2-3, reads DAMVIQNPRYQVTQFGKPVTLSCSQTLNHNVMYWYQQKSSQAPKLLFHYYDKDFNNEADTPDNFQSRRPNTSFCFLDIRSPGLGDTAMYLCATSRPSSRSTDTQYFGPGTRLTVL.